This TCR beta chain was observed in a study of identical twins' blood T cells. CDR3 length: 14 residues. With 7 bases removed from V and 2 bases from J, the gap between germline ends came to 17 bases. Germline assignment: CDR1 DFQATT and CDR2 SNEGSKA (reference sequence). Study-level results: Abundant TCRbeta CDR3s overlapped more between twins than with unrelated donors. Twins shared about as many clonotypes as their cloneset sizes predicted.

A previously described protocol, modified, built RNA-based TCR cDNA libraries. In TCRdb, the 5' RACE reads were re-called with MiXCR into one record per CDR3 protein. The profile shows around 380,000 distinct CDR3 sequences, over 25% of them singletons. Concerning this clonotype itself: Its antigen is not known. A much bigger clone sits one base away, suggesting this may be a read error.

The specimen was PBMCs. The clonotype was recovered from a woman aged 18-55 years in good health. The rearrangement links TRBV20-1 to TRBJ1-1, with D possibly being TRBD1 (6 bases). This CDR3 is CSVHLQGSNTEAFF. The CDR3 region has the DNA TGCAGTGTTCACCTACAGGGCTCAAACACTGAAGCTTTCTTT.